This section outlines one TCR beta chain sequence together with its context. V lost 2 bases and J lost 0, with 12 bases in between. CDR1 SGHDN and CDR2 FVKESK come from the germline V gene. The CDR3 runs to 16 residues. This sample was taken from a study of TIL therapy for anti-PD-1-resistant metastatic lung cancer. Time point given: pre-treatment sample, taken before nivolumab and TIL therapy. This was the immunoSEQ v3 assay. Libraries were prepared by immunoSEQ multiplex PCR; TCRdb keeps only in-frame clonotypes and omits some of them. The sample holds about 50,000 clones; less than 80% are singletons and the top ten take more than 4.5%.

The input for sequencing was blood, taken at baseline. The genes are TRBV14 and TRBJ2-3; the D gene is possibly TRBD2 (5 bases). This TCR derives from a woman between 25 and 80 years old with non-small cell lung cancer. The DNA of the CDR3 is TGTGCCAGCAGCCAAACTCTCGGGATGAGCACAGATACGCAGTATTTT. Amino acids: CASSQTLGMSTDTQYF.